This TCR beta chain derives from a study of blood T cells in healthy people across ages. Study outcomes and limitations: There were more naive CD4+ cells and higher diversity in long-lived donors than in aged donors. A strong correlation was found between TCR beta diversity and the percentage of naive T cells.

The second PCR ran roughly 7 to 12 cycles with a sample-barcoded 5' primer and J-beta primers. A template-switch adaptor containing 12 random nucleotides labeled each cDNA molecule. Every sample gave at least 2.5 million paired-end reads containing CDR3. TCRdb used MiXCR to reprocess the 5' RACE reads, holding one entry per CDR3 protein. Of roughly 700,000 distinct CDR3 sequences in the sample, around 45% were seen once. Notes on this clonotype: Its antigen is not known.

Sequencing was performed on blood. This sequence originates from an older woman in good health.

CDR3 nucleotide sequence: TGCAGGGCTGGACAGGACTCCTACAATGAGCAGTTCTTC. Amino acids: CRAGQDSYNEQFF. The V gene is TRBV20-1, the J gene TRBJ2-1; 7 nucleotides agree with TRBD1. Germline CDR1 and CDR2: DFQATT and SNEGSKA (reference sequence). CDR3 size: 13 residues.